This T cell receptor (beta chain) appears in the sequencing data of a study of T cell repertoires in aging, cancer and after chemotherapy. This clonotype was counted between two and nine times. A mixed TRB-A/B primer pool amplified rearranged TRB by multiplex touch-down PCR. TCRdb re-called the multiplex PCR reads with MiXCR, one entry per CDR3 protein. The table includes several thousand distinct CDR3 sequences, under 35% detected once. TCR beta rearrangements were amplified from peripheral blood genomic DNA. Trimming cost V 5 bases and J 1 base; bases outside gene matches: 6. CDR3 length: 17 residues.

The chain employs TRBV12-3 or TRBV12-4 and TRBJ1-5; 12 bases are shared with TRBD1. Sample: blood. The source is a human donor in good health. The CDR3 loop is CASSPGTGGRSNQPQHF. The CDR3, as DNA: TGTGCCAGCAGTCCCGGGACAGGGGGCCGGAGCAATCAGCCCCAGCATTTT.